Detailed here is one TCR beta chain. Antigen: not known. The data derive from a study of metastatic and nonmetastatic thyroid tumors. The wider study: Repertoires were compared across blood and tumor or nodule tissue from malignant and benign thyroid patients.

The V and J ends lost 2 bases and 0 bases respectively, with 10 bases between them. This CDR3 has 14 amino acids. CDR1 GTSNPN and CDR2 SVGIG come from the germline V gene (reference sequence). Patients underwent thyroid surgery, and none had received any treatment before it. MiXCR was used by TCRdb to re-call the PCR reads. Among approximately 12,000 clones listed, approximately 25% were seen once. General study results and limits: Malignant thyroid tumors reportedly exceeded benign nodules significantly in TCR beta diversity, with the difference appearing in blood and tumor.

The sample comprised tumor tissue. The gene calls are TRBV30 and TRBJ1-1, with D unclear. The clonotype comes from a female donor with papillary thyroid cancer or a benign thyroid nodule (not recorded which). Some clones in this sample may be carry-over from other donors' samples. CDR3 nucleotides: TGTGCCTGGAGTTCCTTACTCATGAACACTGAAGCTTTCTTT. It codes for CAWSSLLMNTEAFF.